This T cell receptor (beta chain) was recorded in a study of breast tumors, draining lymph nodes, adjacent tissues. Study-level results: The lymph node origin of tumor T cells was framed as consistent with a hypothesis, not demonstrated. Luminal-like breast cancer showed significantly higher tumor–nontumor repertoire similarity than basal-like. Tumor repertoires ranked between lymph nodes and nontumor tissue in diversity, with V and J gene preferences.

The CDR3 contains 16 residues. V lost 4 bases to trimming and J lost 0 bases, with 13 bases between them. Germline loops: CDR1 LGHDT, CDR2 YNNKEL (reference sequence). The lymph nodes were axillary draining lymph nodes from breast cancer patients. Via MiXCR, TCRdb re-called the multiplex PCR reads, giving one row per CDR3 protein. The data hold 200,000 to 300,000 distinct CDR3 sequences, with 30% to 35% observed a single time. About this clonotype itself: Its antigen is not known.

This chain links TRBV3-1 with TRBJ2-1, with D unresolved. The origin of this receptor is a female donor with breast cancer. Some clones in this sample may be carry-over from other donors' samples. Sequencing was performed on axillary lymph node tissue. The CDR3 bases are TGTGCCAGCAGCCGAGTGACACGGACCTCCTACAATGAGCAGTTCTTC. Translation gives CASSRVTRTSYNEQFF.